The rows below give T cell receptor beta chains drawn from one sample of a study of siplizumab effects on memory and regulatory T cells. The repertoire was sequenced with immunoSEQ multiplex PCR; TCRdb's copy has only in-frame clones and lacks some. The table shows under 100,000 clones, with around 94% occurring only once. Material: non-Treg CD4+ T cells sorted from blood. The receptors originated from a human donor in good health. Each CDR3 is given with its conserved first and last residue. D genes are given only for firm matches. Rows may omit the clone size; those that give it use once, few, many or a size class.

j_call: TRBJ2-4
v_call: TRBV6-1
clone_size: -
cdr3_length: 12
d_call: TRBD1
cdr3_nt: TGTGCCAGCGCAGGACAGGGTTTCATTCAGTACTTC
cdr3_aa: CASAGQGFIQYF

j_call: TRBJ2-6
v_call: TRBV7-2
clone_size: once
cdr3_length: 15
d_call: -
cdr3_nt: TGTGCCAGCAGCTTAGGTCGCTCTGGGGCCAACGTCCTGACTTTC
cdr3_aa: CASSLGRSGANVLTF

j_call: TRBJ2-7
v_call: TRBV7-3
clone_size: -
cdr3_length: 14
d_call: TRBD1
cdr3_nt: TGTGCCAGCAGCTCACGACAGGGGGCGGGCGAGCAGTACTTC
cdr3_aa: CASSSRQGAGEQYF

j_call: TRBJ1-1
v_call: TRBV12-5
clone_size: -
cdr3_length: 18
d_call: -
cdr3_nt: TGTGCTAGTGGTTTGGTCGTCGGGCCGGTCGGTCCGAACACTGAAGCTTTCTTT
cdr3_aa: CASGLVVGPVGPNTEAFF

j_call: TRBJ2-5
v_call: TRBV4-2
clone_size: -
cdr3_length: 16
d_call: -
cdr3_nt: TGTGCCAGCAGCCCAAGAATGGTAAGGGGAGAAGAGACCCAGTACTTC
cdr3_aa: CASSPRMVRGEETQYF

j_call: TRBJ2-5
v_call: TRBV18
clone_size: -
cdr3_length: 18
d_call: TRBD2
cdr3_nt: TGTGCCAGCTCACAGTTCCTTCCACTAGCGGGATCCCAAGAGACCCAGTACTTC
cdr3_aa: CASSQFLPLAGSQETQYF

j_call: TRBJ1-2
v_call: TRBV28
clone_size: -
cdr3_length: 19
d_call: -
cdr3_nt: TGTGCCAGCAGTTTTTCCGGTGGCGGCCGGGACTGGCAGGGAGGGGGCTACACCTTC
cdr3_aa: CASSFSGGGRDWQGGGYTF

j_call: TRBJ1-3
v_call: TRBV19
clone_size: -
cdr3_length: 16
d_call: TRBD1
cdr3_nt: TGTGCCAGTAGGACTGACGGGACAGGGTCTGGAAACACCATATATTTT
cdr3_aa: CASRTDGTGSGNTIYF

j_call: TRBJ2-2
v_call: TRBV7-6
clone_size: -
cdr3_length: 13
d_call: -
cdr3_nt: TGTGCCAGCAGCTCCCATCCCACCGGGGAGCTGTTTTTT
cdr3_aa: CASSSHPTGELFF

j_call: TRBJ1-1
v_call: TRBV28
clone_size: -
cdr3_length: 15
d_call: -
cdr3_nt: TGTGCCAGCAGTTTATTCCTTTGGGAGAACACTGAAGCTTTCTTT
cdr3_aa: CASSLFLWENTEAFF

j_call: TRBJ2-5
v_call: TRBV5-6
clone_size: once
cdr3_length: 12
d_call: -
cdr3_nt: TGTGCCAGCAGCTTGGATGGTGAGACCCAGTACTTC
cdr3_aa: CASSLDGETQYF

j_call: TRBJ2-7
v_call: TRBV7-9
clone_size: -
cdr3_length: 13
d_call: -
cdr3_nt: TGTGCCAGCAGCTTAGTAGGAGTGTACGAGCAGTACTTC
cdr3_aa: CASSLVGVYEQYF

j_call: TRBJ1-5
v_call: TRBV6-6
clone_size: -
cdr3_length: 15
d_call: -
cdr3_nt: TGTGCCAGCAGTTACTCGAGTAGTACGGTGCAGCCCCAGCATTTT
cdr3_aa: CASSYSSSTVQPQHF

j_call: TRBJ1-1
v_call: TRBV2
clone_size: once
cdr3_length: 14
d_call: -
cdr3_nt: TGTGCCAGCAGGCTGAGACAGGAGAACACTGAAGCTTTCTTT
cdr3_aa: CASRLRQENTEAFF

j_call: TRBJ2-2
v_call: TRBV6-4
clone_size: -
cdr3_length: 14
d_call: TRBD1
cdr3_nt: TGTGCCAGCAGTGAAGGGCAGGGGGCCGGGGAGCTGTTTTTT
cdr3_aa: CASSEGQGAGELFF

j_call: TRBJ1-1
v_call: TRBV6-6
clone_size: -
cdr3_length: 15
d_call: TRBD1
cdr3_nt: TGTGCCAGCAGACCCATGGGACAGTCGAACACTGAAGCTTTCTTT
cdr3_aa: CASRPMGQSNTEAFF

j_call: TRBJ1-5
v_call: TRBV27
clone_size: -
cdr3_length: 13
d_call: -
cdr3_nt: TGTGCCAGCAGTTCCGCAGGGTGGCAGCCCCAGCATTTT
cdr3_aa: CASSSAGWQPQHF

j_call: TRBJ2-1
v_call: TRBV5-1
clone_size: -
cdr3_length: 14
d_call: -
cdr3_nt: TGCGCCAGCAGCTTGGGCGTGCGCTCGGTTGAGCAGTTCTTC
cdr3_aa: CASSLGVRSVEQFF

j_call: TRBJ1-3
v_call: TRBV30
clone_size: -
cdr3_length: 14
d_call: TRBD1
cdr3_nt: TGTGCCTGGAGGAGGGACAGTTCTGGAAACACCATATATTTT
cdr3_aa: CAWRRDSSGNTIYF

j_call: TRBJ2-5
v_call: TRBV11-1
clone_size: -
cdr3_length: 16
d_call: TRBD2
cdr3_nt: TGTGCCAGCAGCTTACGACTTGCGGGAGGAGGTGAGACCCAGTACTTC
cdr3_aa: CASSLRLAGGGETQYF

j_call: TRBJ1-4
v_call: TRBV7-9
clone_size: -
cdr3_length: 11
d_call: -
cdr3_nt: TGTGCCAGCAGTCAGGTGGAAAAACTGTTTTTT
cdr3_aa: CASSQVEKLFF

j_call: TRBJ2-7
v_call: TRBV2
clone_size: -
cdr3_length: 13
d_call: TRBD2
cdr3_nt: TGTGCCAGCCGCCAACTAGCGGGATTTGAGCAGTACTTC
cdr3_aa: CASRQLAGFEQYF

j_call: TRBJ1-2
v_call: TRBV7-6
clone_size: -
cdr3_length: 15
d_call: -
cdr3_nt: TGTGCCAGCAGCCTAAGGGGGGAGGGGCCCTATGGCTACACCTTC
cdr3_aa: CASSLRGEGPYGYTF

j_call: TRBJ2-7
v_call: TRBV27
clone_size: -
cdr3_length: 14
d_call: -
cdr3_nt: TGTGCCAGCAGTCGTGAGAGCAGGAGATACGAGCAGTACTTC
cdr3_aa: CASSRESRRYEQYF

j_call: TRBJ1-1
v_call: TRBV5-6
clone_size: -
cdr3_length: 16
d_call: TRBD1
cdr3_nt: TGTGCCAGCAGCCGAAAAGGACAGGCCGCGAACACTGAAGCTTTCTTT
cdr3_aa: CASSRKGQAANTEAFF

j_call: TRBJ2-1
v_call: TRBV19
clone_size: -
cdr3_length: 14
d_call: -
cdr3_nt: TGTGCCAGTAGTCGGGGCGGGCCCTGGAATGAGCAGTTCTTC
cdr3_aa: CASSRGGPWNEQFF

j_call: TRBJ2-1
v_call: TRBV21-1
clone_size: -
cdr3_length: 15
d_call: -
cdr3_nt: TGTGCCGTAGGGAGGGGACTAGCGGTACACAATGAGCAGTTCTTC
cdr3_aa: CAVGRGLAVHNEQFF

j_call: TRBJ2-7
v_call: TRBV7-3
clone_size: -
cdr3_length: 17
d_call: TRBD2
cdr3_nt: TGTGCCAGCAGCACCCGAGGAGAGCGGGACCCACACCTAAGGCAGTACTTC
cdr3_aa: CASSTRGERDPHLRQYF

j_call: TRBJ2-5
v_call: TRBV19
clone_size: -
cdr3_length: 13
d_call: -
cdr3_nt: TGTGCCAGTAGTGGGGCAGTCCAAGAGACCCAGTACTTC
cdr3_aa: CASSGAVQETQYF

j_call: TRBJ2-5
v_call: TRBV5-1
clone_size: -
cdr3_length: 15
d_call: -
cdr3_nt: TGCGCCAGCAGCATGCAGCGGGCAAGCCAAGAGACCCAGTACTTC
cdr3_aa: CASSMQRASQETQYF

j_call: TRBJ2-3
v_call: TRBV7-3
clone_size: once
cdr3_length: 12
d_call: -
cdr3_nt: TGTGCCAGCAGCTTCTCGGAAGATACGCAGTATTTT
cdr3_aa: CASSFSEDTQYF

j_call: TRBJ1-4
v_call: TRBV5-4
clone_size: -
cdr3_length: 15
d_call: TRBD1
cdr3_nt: TGTGCCAGCAGCCGTCAGGCAGGGGGCGTTGAAAAACTGTTTTTT
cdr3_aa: CASSRQAGGVEKLFF

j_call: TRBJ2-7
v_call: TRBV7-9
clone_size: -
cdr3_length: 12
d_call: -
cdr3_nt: TGTGCCAGCAGCTTCACTAGGGACGAGCAGTACTTC
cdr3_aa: CASSFTRDEQYF

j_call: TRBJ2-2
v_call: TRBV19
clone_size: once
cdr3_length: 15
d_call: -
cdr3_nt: TGTGCCAGTAGGATTACGGGACTTAGCACCGGGGAGCTGTTTTTT
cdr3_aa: CASRITGLSTGELFF

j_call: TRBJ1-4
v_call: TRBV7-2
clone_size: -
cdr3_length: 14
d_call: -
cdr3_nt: TGTGCCAGCGCGGTCGGGGGGGCGAATGAAAAACTGTTTTTT
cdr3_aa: CASAVGGANEKLFF

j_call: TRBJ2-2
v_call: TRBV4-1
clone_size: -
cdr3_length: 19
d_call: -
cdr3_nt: TGCGCCAGCAGCCAAGTCCGGAGGTCTCTAGCGCCGAGGGCCGGGGAGCTGTTTTTT
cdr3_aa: CASSQVRRSLAPRAGELFF

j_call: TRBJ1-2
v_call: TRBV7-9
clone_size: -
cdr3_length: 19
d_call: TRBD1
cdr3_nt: TGTGCCAGCAGCCCGTTCCAGGGGGCGGGTAGTTTAGCTAACTATGGCTACACCTTC
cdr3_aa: CASSPFQGAGSLANYGYTF

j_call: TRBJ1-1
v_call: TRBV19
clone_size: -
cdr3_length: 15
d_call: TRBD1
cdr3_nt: TGTGCCAGTAGTATACGAGGGGGCCTGAACACTGAAGCTTTCTTT
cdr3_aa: CASSIRGGLNTEAFF

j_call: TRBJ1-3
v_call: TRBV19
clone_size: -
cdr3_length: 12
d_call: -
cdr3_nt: TGTGCCAGTGAGTCATCTGGAAACACCATATATTTT
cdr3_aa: CASESSGNTIYF

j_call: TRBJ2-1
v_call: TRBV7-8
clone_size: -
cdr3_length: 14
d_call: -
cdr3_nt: TGTGCCAGCAGCTTCGGAGGGGGGGCGAGGGAGCAGTTCTTC
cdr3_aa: CASSFGGGAREQFF

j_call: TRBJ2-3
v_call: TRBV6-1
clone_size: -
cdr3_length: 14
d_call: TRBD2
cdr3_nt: TGTGCCAGCCGGGGGGGCGGTGGAACAGATACGCAGTATTTT
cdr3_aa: CASRGGGGTDTQYF

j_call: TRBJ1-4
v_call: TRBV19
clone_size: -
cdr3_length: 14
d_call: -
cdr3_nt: TGTGCCAGTAGTCGGGGGCCCGGTGGTGAAAAACTGTTTTTT
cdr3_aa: CASSRGPGGEKLFF

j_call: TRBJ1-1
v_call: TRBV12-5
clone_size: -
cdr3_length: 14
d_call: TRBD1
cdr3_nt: TGTGCTAGTGGTCCGGGACAGGGTGGCGTCGGAGCTTTCTTT
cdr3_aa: CASGPGQGGVGAFF

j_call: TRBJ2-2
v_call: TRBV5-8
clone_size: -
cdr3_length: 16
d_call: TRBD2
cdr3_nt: TGTGCCAGCAGCTTGAGCGGGGGGACGAACACCGGGGAGCTGTTTTTT
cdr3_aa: CASSLSGGTNTGELFF

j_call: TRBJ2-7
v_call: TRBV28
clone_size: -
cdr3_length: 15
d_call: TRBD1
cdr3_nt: TGTGCCAGCAGTACCCCGGGACAGGGACCCTACGAGCAGTACTTC
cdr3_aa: CASSTPGQGPYEQYF

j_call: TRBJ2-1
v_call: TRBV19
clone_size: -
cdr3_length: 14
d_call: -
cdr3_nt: TGTGCCAGTAGTATAAACAGGGTAGGCAATGAGCAGTTCTTC
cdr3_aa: CASSINRVGNEQFF

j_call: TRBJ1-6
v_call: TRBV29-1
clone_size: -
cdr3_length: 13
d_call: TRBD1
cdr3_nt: TGCAGCGTTTCGACAGGGGGTTATTCACCCCTCCACTTT
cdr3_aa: CSVSTGGYSPLHF

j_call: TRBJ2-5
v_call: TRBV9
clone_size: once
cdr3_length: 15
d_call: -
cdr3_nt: TGTGCCAGCAGCGGAGGGGCCTCGTACCAAGAGACCCAGTACTTC
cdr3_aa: CASSGGASYQETQYF

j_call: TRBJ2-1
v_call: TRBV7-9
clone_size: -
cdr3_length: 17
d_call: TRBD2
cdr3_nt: TGTGCCAGCAGCTTCGTACTAGCGGGAGTTACCTACAATGAGCAGTTCTTC
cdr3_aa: CASSFVLAGVTYNEQFF

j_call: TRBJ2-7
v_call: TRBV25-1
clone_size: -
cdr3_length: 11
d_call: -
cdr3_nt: TGTGCCAGCAGTGGATCCGGCGAGCAGTACTTC
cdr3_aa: CASSGSGEQYF

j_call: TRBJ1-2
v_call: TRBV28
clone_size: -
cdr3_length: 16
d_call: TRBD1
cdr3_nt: TGTGCCAGCAGTCTGGCAGGGGGCTTTGGGAACTATGGCTACACCTTC
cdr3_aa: CASSLAGGFGNYGYTF

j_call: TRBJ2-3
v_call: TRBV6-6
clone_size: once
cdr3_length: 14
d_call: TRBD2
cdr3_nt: TGTGCCAGCAGCCCAGCGGGAGTGACAGATACGCAGTATTTT
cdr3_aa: CASSPAGVTDTQYF

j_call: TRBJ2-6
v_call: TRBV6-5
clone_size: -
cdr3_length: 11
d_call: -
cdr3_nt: TGTGCCAGCAGTTTCGACAACGTCCTGACTTTC
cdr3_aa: CASSFDNVLTF

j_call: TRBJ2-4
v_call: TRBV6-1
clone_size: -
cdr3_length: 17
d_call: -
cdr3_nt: TGTGCCAGCAGTGAGGGCTCTCACAGCTTTGGTCTTAACATTCAGTACTTC
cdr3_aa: CASSEGSHSFGLNIQYF